A single TCR beta chain is shown here with its context. Some clones are missing from TCRdb's copy, which holds only in-frame ones; the method was immunoSEQ multiplex PCR. Of 110,000 to 150,000 clones listed, roughly 88% are singletons. This sample is drawn from a study of T cell responses to AZD1222 COVID-19 vaccine. This clonotype originated in an adult in good health. Sequencing used peripheral blood, obtained on day 0 of AZD1222 vaccination.

DNA of the CDR3: TGTGCCAGCAGCCAAGATTGTATGAGGCCCAAAAACATTCAGTACTTC. This sequence encodes CASSQDCMRPKNIQYF. The chain employs TRBV3-1 (or the pseudogene TRBV3-2) and TRBJ2-4, with D unclear. The germline V and J ends were trimmed by 0 bases and 2 bases, with 11 bases remaining between them. From germline, CDR1 is LGHDT and CDR2 YNNKEL (reference sequence). The CDR3 is made up of 16 amino acids.